Listed below are T cell receptor beta chains from one sample, sequenced in a study of blood T cell repertoires in COVID-19. Repertoires were generated with immunoSEQ multiplex PCR, while TCRdb's copy carries only in-frame clones and drops some. This table has about 310,000 clones, roughly nine tenths appearing once. The sequenced sample consisted of PBMCs or T cells enriched from blood (not recorded which). These receptors were taken from a woman in her twenties or thirties who had recovered from COVID-19. Each CDR3 is given with its conserved first and last residue. A D gene is named only where the DNA matches it firmly. Size values are once, few and many counts, or a class for expanded clones, and some rows have none.

size	J	V	D	DNA	CDR3
-	TRBJ1-1	TRBV25-1	TRBD1	TGTGCCAGCAGTGATTCCTACAGGGGTGGCCTTATGAACACTGAAGCTTTCTTT	CASSDSYRGGLMNTEAFF
-	TRBJ1-2	TRBV6-6	-	TGTGCCAGCAGCATCAGGTTGGGAGGAGGCTACACCTTC	CASSIRLGGGYTF
-	TRBJ1-1	TRBV20-1	TRBD1	TGCAGTGCTAGTAACAGGGGAAACACTGAAGCTTTCTTT	CSASNRGNTEAFF
-	TRBJ2-5	TRBV28	-	TGTGCCAGCAGTTCCGGAGGGACAGACCAAGAGACCCAGTACTTC	CASSSGGTDQETQYF
-	TRBJ1-1	TRBV6-2/TRBV6-3	TRBD1	TGTGCCAGCAGTAAGACCGGACAGGGGCGCATAAGGAAGGAAGCTTTCTTT	CASSKTGQGRIRKEAFF
-	TRBJ2-7	TRBV3-1/TRBV3-2	TRBD2	TGTGCCAGCAGCCTAGCGGGTCATCCCTACGAGCAGTACTTC	CASSLAGHPYEQYF
-	TRBJ2-5	TRBV7-2	TRBD1	TGTGCCAGCAGCAGGGGGGTCCAGGGGGCGAGATCAGAGACCCAGTACTTC	CASSRGVQGARSETQYF
-	TRBJ2-5	TRBV5-6	-	TGTGCCAGCAGCTTGTCCCCGGGGCAGGGGGGAGAGACCCAGTACTTC	CASSLSPGQGGETQYF
-	TRBJ1-1	TRBV21-1	-	TGTGCCAGCCCTCGACTCGGGACAGGTCTAACTAGGTGG	CASPRLGTGLTRW
-	TRBJ2-1	TRBV6-2/TRBV6-3	TRBD2	TGTGCCAGCAGTCAAGGACTAGCGGGAGTTGATGAGCAGTTCTTC	CASSQGLAGVDEQFF
few	TRBJ1-1	TRBV20-1	-	TGCAGTGCCCTGGGACTGTCTGAAGCTTTCTTT	CSALGLSEAFF
-	TRBJ1-4	TRBV20-1	-	TGCAGTGTGCGGGGGCGTGAAAAACTGTTTTTT	CSVRGREKLFF
-	TRBJ1-2	TRBV27	-	TGTGCCAGCAACTCCGGGACTTTCGGCTACACCTTC	CASNSGTFGYTF
-	TRBJ1-2	TRBV3-1/TRBV3-2	-	TGTGCCAGCAGACCCGCAGGCGGGGGCTACACCTTC	CASRPAGGGYTF
-	TRBJ1-1	TRBV3-1/TRBV3-2	-	TGTGCCAGCAGCCCCAGGGGCCTAACTACTGAAGCTTTCTTT	CASSPRGLTTEAFF
few	TRBJ2-7	TRBV5-6	-	TGTGCCAGCAGCTTGTGGAGCGGAGGCTACGAGCAGTACTTC	CASSLWSGGYEQYF
-	TRBJ1-6	TRBV21-1	-	TGTGCCAGCAGCAGGGACACGACAATTGACCCCTTAGCACCCCTCCACTTT	CASSRDTTIDPLAPLHF
-	TRBJ1-2	TRBV19	-	TGTGCCAGTAGTATAGTGACGGCAGCCGGGGGCTACACCTTC	CASSIVTAAGGYTF
-	TRBJ2-1	TRBV3-1/TRBV3-2	TRBD2	TGTGCCAGCAGCCGCAACCTTCAGCTAGCGGGAGGTTACAATGAGCAGTTCTTC	CASSRNLQLAGGYNEQFF
-	TRBJ2-3	TRBV3-1/TRBV3-2	-	TGTGCCAGCAGCCAGTTTATGGATACGCAGTATTTT	CASSQFMDTQYF
-	TRBJ2-7	TRBV19	TRBD2	TGTGCCAGTAGCCGGGGGGGCACCGTTCCACCCTACGAGCAGTACTTC	CASSRGGTVPPYEQYF
-	TRBJ2-3	TRBV29-1	-	TGCAGCGTGGCCGGGTCGGATACGCAGTATTTT	CSVAGSDTQYF
-	TRBJ2-5	TRBV19	TRBD2	TGTGCCAGTAGTATAGCCTGGACTAGTTTGGAGACCCAGTACTTC	CASSIAWTSLETQYF
-	TRBJ1-2	TRBV25-1	TRBD1	TGTGCCAGCAGTCTCCCCGGGACAGGGAGTCCGTATGGCTACACCTTC	CASSLPGTGSPYGYTF
-	TRBJ2-3	TRBV25-1	TRBD2	TGTGCCAGCACCCTAGCGGGAGGTGGGGCAGATACGCAGTATTTT	CASTLAGGGADTQYF
-	TRBJ1-4	TRBV24-1	-	TGTGCCACCAGTGATCCTGCGGGGTCAGGGAGTGAAAAACTGTTTTTT	CATSDPAGSGSEKLFF
few	TRBJ2-7	TRBV30	-	TGTGCCTACTCCGACACCTCCTACGAGCAGTACTTC	CAYSDTSYEQYF
once	TRBJ1-5	TRBV3-1/TRBV3-2	-	TGTGCCAGCAGCCAAGGGGGGGGCAATCAGCCCCAGCATTTT	CASSQGGGNQPQHF
-	TRBJ2-7	TRBV21-1	-	TGTGCCAGCAGCAAAGGAGGAAATTTCTCCTACGAGCAGTACTTC	CASSKGGNFSYEQYF
-	TRBJ2-1	TRBV30	-	TGTGCCTGGACGCGCGGTTGGTTCTACAATGAGCAGTTCTTC	CAWTRGWFYNEQFF
-	TRBJ1-2	TRBV29-1	TRBD1	TGCAGCGTTGTAGGGGGCGATGGCTACACCTTC	CSVVGGDGYTF
few	TRBJ1-6	TRBV27	-	TGTGCCAGCAGTTTATCGATCCGGAGTAATTCACCCCTCCACTTT	CASSLSIRSNSPLHF
once	TRBJ1-5	TRBV27	-	TGTGCCAGCGGGGCTGGAGTCACCAATCAGCCCCAGCATTTT	CASGAGVTNQPQHF
-	TRBJ2-1	TRBV11-2	-	TGTGCCAGCAGCTTAGGTTGGCCCGAGCAGTTCTTC	CASSLGWPEQFF
-	TRBJ2-5	TRBV27	-	TGTGCCAGCAGTTTAAAACGCCCGAGAGAAGAGACCCAGTACTTC	CASSLKRPREETQYF
once	TRBJ1-6	TRBV5-4	-	TGTGCCAGCAGCTTGGGCAGTTCACCCCTCCACTTT	CASSLGSSPLHF
-	TRBJ2-1	TRBV9	TRBD1	TGTGCCAGCAGCGGCCGGGAAGGGGGCATTTGGTCCTACAATGAGCAGTTCTTC	CASSGREGGIWSYNEQFF
few	TRBJ1-1	TRBV18	-	TGTGCCAGCTCACCACTGGGCGCGAACACTGAAGCTTTCTTT	CASSPLGANTEAFF
-	TRBJ1-2	TRBV2	-	TGTGCCAGCAGTGAAGAGTTCTCGGGCAGGGGAACCTCTAACTATGGCTACACCTTC	CASSEEFSGRGTSNYGYTF
-	TRBJ1-4	TRBV4-1	TRBD1	TGCGCCAGCAGCCGAGACGACCGGGACAGGGAGGGAAAACTGTTTTTT	CASSRDDRDREGKLFF
-	TRBJ1-6	TRBV7-9	TRBD1	TGTGCCAGCAGCTTAGCGACAGGGGGCCGCCGTAATTCACCCCTCCACTTT	CASSLATGGRRNSPLHF
-	TRBJ1-5	TRBV18	-	TGTGCCAGCTCACCGGGAGTGGGTCAGCCCCAGCATTTT	CASSPGVGQPQHF
-	TRBJ1-6	TRBV20-1	-	TGCAGTGCTTACAGGAATTCACCCCTCCACTTT	CSAYRNSPLHF
once	TRBJ2-7	TRBV7-9	TRBD1	TGTGCCAGCAGCTTAGAGGGGGACAGGGCGGATTGGCAGTACTTC	CASSLEGDRADWQYF
-	TRBJ2-6	TRBV5-5	TRBD1	TGTGCCAGCAGGTGGACAGGGACCTCTGGGGCCAACGTCCTGACTTTC	CASRWTGTSGANVLTF
-	TRBJ2-7	TRBV18	TRBD1	TGTGCCAGCTCACCTCGGACAGGGAGTGCCTACGAGCAGTACTTC	CASSPRTGSAYEQYF
-	TRBJ1-1	TRBV7-9	TRBD1	TGTGCCAGCAGCTTACTAGGGGGCGGGGTCATGAACACTGAAGCTTTCTTT	CASSLLGGGVMNTEAFF
-	TRBJ2-7	TRBV7-7	TRBD1	TGTGCTAGCAGCTTCGGGACAGGGGACTACGAGCAGTACTTC	CASSFGTGDYEQYF
-	TRBJ2-1	TRBV7-3	TRBD2	TGTGCCAGCAGCCCGTCAGCGGGAGGGTACAATGAGCAGTTCTTC	CASSPSAGGYNEQFF
-	TRBJ2-2	TRBV7-9	-	TGTGCCAGCAGCGCTCCAGGGAATAGTGCGGACACCGGGGAGCTGTTTTTT	CASSAPGNSADTGELFF
-	TRBJ2-7	TRBV3-1/TRBV3-2	TRBD2	TGTGCCAGCAGCCAAGATCCGGGGGAGGGCTCCTACGAGCAGTACTTC	CASSQDPGEGSYEQYF
-	TRBJ1-5	TRBV6-2/TRBV6-3	-	TGTGCCAGCAGTTACTCTAGGCTCAGGGGAGTCAATCAGCCCCAGCATTTT	CASSYSRLRGVNQPQHF
-	TRBJ1-1	TRBV25-1	-	TGTGCCAGCACCCTAAACCGGAGAGCTTTCTTT	CASTLNRRAFF
-	TRBJ1-1	TRBV28	TRBD1	TGTGCCAGCAGGGACAGGGTTCGAGCTTTCTTT	CASRDRVRAFF
-	TRBJ1-1	TRBV5-1	-	TGCGCCAGCAGCTTCGGGGTACAGCGGAACACTGAAGCTTTCTTT	CASSFGVQRNTEAFF
-	TRBJ2-1	TRBV5-1	-	TGCGCCAGCAGCTTGGGAGCGGCGGGGAATGAGCAGTTCTTC	CASSLGAAGNEQFF
-	TRBJ2-7	TRBV18	-	TGTGCCAGCTCACCGAATCCTAGCTCTCCGGTATCTTCCTACGAGCAGTACTTC	CASSPNPSSPVSSYEQYF
-	TRBJ2-7	TRBV7-9	-	TGTGCCAGCAGCCCAGAGGGGGTCCCCTACGAGCAGTACTTC	CASSPEGVPYEQYF